This T cell receptor beta chain was captured by sequencing in a study of Tregs in tolerant kidney transplant recipients. Overall study: Related graft donors supplied nonmyeloablative bone marrow transplants, and mixed chimerism was transient.

The assay was immunoSEQ multiplex PCR, and TCRdb's table has in-frame clones only and misses some. The table for this sample gives 50,000 to 65,000 clones. Points on this clone: The sequence runs out 3 residues before the end of the CDR3; the remainder is reconstructed from the germline J gene.

Per germline, CDR1 KGHSH and CDR2 LQKENI. Trimming took 2 bases from V and 1 from J, leaving 11 bases between them. This CDR3 contains 15 residues. The material sequenced was CD4+ T cells from blood, taken before the transplant. The receptor comes from a human donor who received a combined kidney and bone marrow transplant. The chain couples TRBV18 to TRBJ1-2; D might be TRBD1 (5 bases). CDR3 residues: CASSPDSDFNYGYTF. The sequenced part of the CDR3 DNA is TGTGCCAGCTCACCAGACAGCGACTTTAACTATGGC. The full variable domain, rest sourced from reference TRBV18 and TRBJ1-2, is NAGVMQNPRHLVRRRGQEARLRCSPMKGHSHVYWYRQLPEEGLKFMVYLQKENIIDESGMPKERFSAEFPKEGPSILRIQQVVRGDSAAYFCASSPDSDFNYGYTFGSGTRLTVV.